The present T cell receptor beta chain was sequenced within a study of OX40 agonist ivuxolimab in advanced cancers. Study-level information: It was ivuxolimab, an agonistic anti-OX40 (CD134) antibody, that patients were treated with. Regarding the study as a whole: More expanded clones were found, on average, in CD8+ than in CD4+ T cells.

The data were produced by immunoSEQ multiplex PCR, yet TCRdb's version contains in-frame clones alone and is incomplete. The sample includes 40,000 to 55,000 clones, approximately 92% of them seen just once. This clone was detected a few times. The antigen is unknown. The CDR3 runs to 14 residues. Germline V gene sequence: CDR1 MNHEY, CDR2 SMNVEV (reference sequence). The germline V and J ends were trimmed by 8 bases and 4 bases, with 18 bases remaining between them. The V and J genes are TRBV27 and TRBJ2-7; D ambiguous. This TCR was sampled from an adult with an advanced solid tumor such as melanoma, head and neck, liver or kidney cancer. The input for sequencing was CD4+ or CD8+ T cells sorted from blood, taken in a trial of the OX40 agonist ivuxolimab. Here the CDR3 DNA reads TGTGCCAGCCGAATAACCGCATACACGTACGAGCAGTACTTC. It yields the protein CASRITAYTYEQYF.